The present T cell receptor (beta chain) was sequenced within a study of OX40 agonist ivuxolimab in advanced cancers. Study summary: Each dose-escalation patient presented with hepatocellular carcinoma, melanoma, renal cell or head and neck cancer. A male proportion of 82.7% was recorded, with mean age roughly 60 years and range about 23 to 90.

Germline CDR1 and CDR2: SGHTA and FQGNSA. The ends were cut back, 5 bases at V and 1 base at J, with 17 bases in the middle. The CDR3 contains 16 residues. General study points: Both blood CD4+ and CD8+ T cells showed clonal growth by week 6 at 0.1 to 3.0 mg/kg. Clonal expansion was among the lowest in partial responders at 0.1-3.0 mg/kg, especially CD8+.

As regards this clone: The antigen remains undetermined.

Profiling relied on immunoSEQ multiplex PCR, and the TCRdb table lists in-frame clones only, not all of them. The sample lists over 45,000 clones, 70% to 85% seen once, with roughly 1.6% in the top ten. The sample consisted of CD4+ or CD8+ T cells sorted from blood, taken in a trial of the OX40 agonist ivuxolimab. The rearrangement links TRBV7-2 to TRBJ1-1; D may be TRBD1 (6 bases). The clonotype was recovered from an adult with an advanced solid tumor such as melanoma, head and neck, liver or kidney cancer. The CDR3 is CASSPRGGAKNTEAFF. CDR3 nucleotide sequence: TGTGCCAGCAGCCCGAGGGGGGGGGCCAAGAACACTGAAGCTTTCTTT.